This T cell receptor (beta chain) was sequenced in a study of CD8 T cells in Susac syndrome. With random hexamers, reverse transcription was performed on about 0.45 to 1 ug of RNA. Amplification of the TCR beta CDR3 was carried out by immunoSEQ multiplex PCR, which spanned a total of 54 Vbeta and 13 Jbeta segments. TCRdb recomputed calls from the immunoSEQ multiplex PCR reads with MiXCR, one row per CDR3 protein. This table has about 210,000 distinct CDR3 sequences, 80% to 95% appearing once. A note on this clonotype: As yet, its antigen is unknown.

Germline V gene lookup returns CDR1 SGDLS and CDR2 YYNGEE. The V end was cut by 2 bases, the J end by 5 bases, with 8 bases between. This CDR3 comprises 14 residues. Regarding the study as a whole: Only a relatively small number of individuals were included in the TCR sequencing and HLA analysis.

The V and J genes are TRBV9 and TRBJ1-6; D perhaps matches TRBD1 (6 bases). The receptor was derived from a human donor in good health. Sequencing was performed on CD4+ T cells from PBMCs. The CDR3 DNA follows: TGTGCCAGCAGCGTGGACAGTAATAATTCACCCCTCCACTTT. The encoded protein is CASSVDSNNSPLHF. Drawing the rest from reference TRBV9 and TRBJ1-6, the complete variable domain is DSGVTQTPKHLITATGQRVTLRCSPRSGDLSVYWYQQSLDQGLQFLIQYYNGEERAKGNILERFSAQQFPDLHSELNLSSLELGDSALYFCASSVDSNNSPLHFGNGTRLTVT.